This T cell receptor beta chain is drawn from a study of shared clonotypes between healthy human individuals. The data were produced by immunoSEQ multiplex PCR, yet TCRdb's version contains in-frame clones alone and is incomplete. The sample includes about 1.1 million clones, approximately 77% of them seen just once. V lost 4 bases, J lost 2 bases, and 5 bases stayed unmatched. From germline, CDR1 is SGHAT and CDR2 FQDESV (reference sequence). This CDR3 has 15 residues. Partitioning of CD4+ cells yielded a CD45RA+ naive subset and a CD45RA-negative memory subset. Material: memory CD4+ T cells from PBMCs. Sample subset: CD45RA-negative fraction. The TCR sequence derives from a man younger than 30 in good health. Some clones in this sample may be carry-over from other donors' samples. The chain uses TRBV11-1 and TRBJ2-1; 7 bases are shared with TRBD1. Written as DNA, the CDR3 is TGTGCCAGCAGCTCCAGCCAGGGGGCCTACAATGAGCAGTTCTTC. This codes for CASSSSQGAYNEQFF.